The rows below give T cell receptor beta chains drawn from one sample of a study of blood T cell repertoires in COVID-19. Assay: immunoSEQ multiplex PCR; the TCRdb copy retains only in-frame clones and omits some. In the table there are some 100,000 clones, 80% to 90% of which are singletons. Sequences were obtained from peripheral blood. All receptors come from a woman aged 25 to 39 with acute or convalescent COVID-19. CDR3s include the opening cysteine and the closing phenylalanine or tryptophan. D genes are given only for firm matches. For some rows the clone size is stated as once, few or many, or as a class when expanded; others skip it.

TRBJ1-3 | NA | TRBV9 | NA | TGTGCCAGCAGCGTAGGGAGGGGTGACACCATATATTTT | CASSVGRGDTIYF
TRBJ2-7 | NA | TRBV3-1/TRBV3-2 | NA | TGTGCCAGCGGGGCGGGGACCCGGGGCGAGCAGTACTTC | CASGAGTRGEQYF
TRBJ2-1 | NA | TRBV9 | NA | TGTGCCAGCGCCAATAGCGACTCCTACAATGAGCAGTTCTTC | CASANSDSYNEQFF
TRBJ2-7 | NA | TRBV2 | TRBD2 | TGTGCCAGCAGGGCGGGGGGATCCTCCTACGAGCAGTACTTC | CASRAGGSSYEQYF
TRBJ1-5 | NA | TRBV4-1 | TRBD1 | TGCGCCAGCAGCTCCGGACAGGGGTTTCAGCCCCAGCATTTT | CASSSGQGFQPQHF
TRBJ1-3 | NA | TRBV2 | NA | TGTGCCAGCAGCCGTGGACACCTTATTGGAAACACCATATATTTT | CASSRGHLIGNTIYF
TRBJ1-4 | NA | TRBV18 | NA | TGTGCCAGCAAAGAGGGACTTAATGGGGAAAAACTGTTTTTT | CASKEGLNGEKLFF
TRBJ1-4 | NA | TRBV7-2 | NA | TGTGCCAGCAGCTTAGGACAAGGCGGGGGAAAACTGTTTTTT | CASSLGQGGGKLFF
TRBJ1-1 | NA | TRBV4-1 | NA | TGCGCCAGCAGCCAAGATCCGGGTGCAGGGCGCACTGAAGCTTTCTTT | CASSQDPGAGRTEAFF
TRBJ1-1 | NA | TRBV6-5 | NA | TGTGCCAGCAGCAAAGGACTGCAAAATACTGAAGCTTTCTTT | CASSKGLQNTEAFF
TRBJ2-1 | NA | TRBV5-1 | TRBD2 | TGCGCCAGCAGCCTGGGACTAGCGGGGTTAAATGAGCAGTTCTTC | CASSLGLAGLNEQFF
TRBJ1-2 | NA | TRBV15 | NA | TGTGCCACCAGCCCAATGCCCGGGGAGGGTGGCTACACCTTC | CATSPMPGEGGYTF
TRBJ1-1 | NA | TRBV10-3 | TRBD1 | TGTGCCATCAGTGAGTCCCCGGACAGGGCCCCTGCCGGGGGAACTGAAGCTTTCTTT | CAISESPDRAPAGGTEAFF
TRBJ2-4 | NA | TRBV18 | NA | TGTGCCAGCTCACGCGGTACCAAAAACATTCAGTACTTC | CASSRGTKNIQYF
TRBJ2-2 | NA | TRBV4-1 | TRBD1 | TGCGCCAGCAGCCAGTCACAGGGGGACGATGGCACCGGGGAGCTGTTTTTT | CASSQSQGDDGTGELFF
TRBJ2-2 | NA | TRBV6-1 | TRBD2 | TGTGCCAGCAGTGAAGCGTGGCCAGCGGGGGGGCCCGGGGAGCTGTTTTTT | CASSEAWPAGGPGELFF
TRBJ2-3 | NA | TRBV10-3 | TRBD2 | TGTGCCATCAGGCAAGCGGGGACTACCACAGATACGCAGTATTTT | CAIRQAGTTTDTQYF
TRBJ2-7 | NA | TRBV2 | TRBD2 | TGTGCCAGCACAAGAGGACTAGCGGGGGCCTTTGAGCAGTACTTC | CASTRGLAGAFEQYF
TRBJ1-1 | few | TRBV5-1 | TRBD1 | TGCGCCAGCGTGGTCGGGGACAGGGGGTTCACTGAAGCTTTCTTT | CASVVGDRGFTEAFF
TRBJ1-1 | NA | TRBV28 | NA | TGTGCCAGCATCGCCGACAGCAACACTGAAGCTTTCTTT | CASIADSNTEAFF
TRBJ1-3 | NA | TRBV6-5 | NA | TGTGCCAGCAGGGACACGAAACGAAACACCATATATTTT | CASRDTKRNTIYF
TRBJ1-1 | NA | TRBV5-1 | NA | TGCGCCAGCAGCTTAGGGGGAGCTGGCACTGAAGCTTTCTTT | CASSLGGAGTEAFF
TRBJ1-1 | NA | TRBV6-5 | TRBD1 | TGTGCCAGCAGCTTAACAGGGGGCGTCACTGAAGCTTTCTTT | CASSLTGGVTEAFF
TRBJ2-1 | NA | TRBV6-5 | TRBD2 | TGTGCCAGCAGTCCAGCGGGGGGGTTCAATGAGCAGTTCTTC | CASSPAGGFNEQFF
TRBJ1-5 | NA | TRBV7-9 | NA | TGTGCCAGCAGCCTGGGCCGCGAAGGAGGGCAGCCCCAGCATTTT | CASSLGREGGQPQHF
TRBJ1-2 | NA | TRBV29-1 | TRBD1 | TGCAGCTCAAGACAGGGGGCTAACTATGGCTACACCTTC | CSSRQGANYGYTF
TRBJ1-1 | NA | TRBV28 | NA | TGTGCCAGCAGTTTATACCAGGGGAGTTTCGCTGAAGCTTTCTTT | CASSLYQGSFAEAFF
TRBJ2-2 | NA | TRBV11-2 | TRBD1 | TGTGCCAGCAGCTCGGGGACAGGGGGCACCGGGGAGCTGTTTTTT | CASSSGTGGTGELFF
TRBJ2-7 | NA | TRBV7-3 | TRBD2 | TGTGCCAGCAGCTTAAGGGGCGGGGGCGAGCAGTACTTC | CASSLRGGGEQYF
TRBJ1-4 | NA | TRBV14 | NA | TGTGCCAGCAGCCCTCTCGTGGGGGGATTTAATGAAAAACTGTTTTTT | CASSPLVGGFNEKLFF
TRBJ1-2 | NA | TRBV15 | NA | TGTGCCACCAGCCCGGAGCTTGACTATGGCTACACCTTC | CATSPELDYGYTF
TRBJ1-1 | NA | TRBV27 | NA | TGTGCCAGCAGCTTTCGCCGTTTAGGGGAGGACACTGAAGCTTTCTTT | CASSFRRLGEDTEAFF
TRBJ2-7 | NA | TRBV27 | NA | TGTGCCAGCAGTTTAGGGCAGTCCTACGAGCAGTACTTC | CASSLGQSYEQYF
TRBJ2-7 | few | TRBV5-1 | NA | TGCGCCAGCAGCTTGGCCGGCGGAGCGTACGAGCAGTACTTC | CASSLAGGAYEQYF
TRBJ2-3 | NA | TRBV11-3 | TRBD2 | TGTGCCAGCAGCCTGACTAGCGCGGGCACAGATACGCAGTATTTT | CASSLTSAGTDTQYF
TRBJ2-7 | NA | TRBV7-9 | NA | TGTGCCAGCAGCTTAGAGGCAGGGTTTGGTGAGCAGTACTTC | CASSLEAGFGEQYF
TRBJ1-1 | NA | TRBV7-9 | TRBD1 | TGTGCCAGCAGCTTCGACAGGGGCACTGAAGCTTTCTTT | CASSFDRGTEAFF
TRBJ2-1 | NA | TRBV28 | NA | TGTGCCAGCCGGACAGCCTACAATGAGCAGTTCTTC | CASRTAYNEQFF
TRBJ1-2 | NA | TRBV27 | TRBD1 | TGTGCCAGCAGCCCGTCCAGGGGGCTGGGCTACACCTTC | CASSPSRGLGYTF
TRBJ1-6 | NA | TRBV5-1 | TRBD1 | TGCGCCAGTCGACAGGGGATTAATTCACCCCTCCACTTT | CASRQGINSPLHF
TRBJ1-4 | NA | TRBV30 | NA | TGTGCCTGGAGTCGGGGGAGTCCCGGGGGTGAAAAACTGTTTTTT | CAWSRGSPGGEKLFF
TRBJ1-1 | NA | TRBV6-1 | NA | TGTGCCAGCAGTGAAAGTACATGGACTGAAGCTTTCTTT | CASSESTWTEAFF
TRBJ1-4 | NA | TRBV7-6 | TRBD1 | TGTGCCAGCAGCTCCCGGACAGGGGATGAAAAACTGTTTTTT | CASSSRTGDEKLFF
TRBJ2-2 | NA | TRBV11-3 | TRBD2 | TGTGCCAGGCTACTAGCGGGGGGACCTACCGGGGAGCTGTTTTTT | CARLLAGGPTGELFF
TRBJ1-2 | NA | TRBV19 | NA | TGTGCCAGTAGTCCGTCCCGGGACGGGGGGAACTATGGCTACACCTTC | CASSPSRDGGNYGYTF
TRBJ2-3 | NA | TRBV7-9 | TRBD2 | TGTGCCAGCAGCTCCCCCGGTAGCGGGGTGGTAGATACGCAGTATTTT | CASSSPGSGVVDTQYF
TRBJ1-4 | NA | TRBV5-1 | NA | TGCGCCAGCAGCTTGGCCGGGGGGAAGGATGAAAAACTGTTTTTT | CASSLAGGKDEKLFF
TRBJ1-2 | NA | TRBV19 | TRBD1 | TGTGCCAGTAGTATAAGTGGGACAGGGGGCTATGGCTACACCTTC | CASSISGTGGYGYTF
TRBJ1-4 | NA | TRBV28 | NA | TGTGCCAGCAGTTTATCAGGCGCAACTAATGAAAAACTGTTTTTT | CASSLSGATNEKLFF
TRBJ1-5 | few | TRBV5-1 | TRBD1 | TGCGCCAGCAGCTTGGGCCCTCAGGGGGCTGGCAATCAGCCCCAGCATTTT | CASSLGPQGAGNQPQHF
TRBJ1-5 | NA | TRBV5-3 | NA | TGTGCCAGAAGCTCGGTTGAGTTCGGGCCCCAGCATTTT | CARSSVEFGPQHF
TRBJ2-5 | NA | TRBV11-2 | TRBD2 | TGTGCCAGCAGCTTAGGGGGGGGAGGGCTAGAGACCCAGTACTTC | CASSLGGGGLETQYF
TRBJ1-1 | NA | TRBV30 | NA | TGTGCCCTTCGACAGGCCCGGACTGAAGCTTTCTTT | CALRQARTEAFF
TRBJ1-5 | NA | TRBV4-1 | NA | TGCGCCAGCAGCTACCGCGCGGGGAATCAGCCCCAGCATTTT | CASSYRAGNQPQHF
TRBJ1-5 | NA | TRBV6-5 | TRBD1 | TGTGCCAGCAGTCCGACAGGGAATCAGCCCCAGCATTTT | CASSPTGNQPQHF
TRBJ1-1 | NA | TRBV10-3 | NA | TGTGCCATCAGTGAGTCGACGGGGAGAACTGAAGCTTTCTTT | CAISESTGRTEAFF
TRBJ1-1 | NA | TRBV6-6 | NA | TGTGCCAGCAGGGCTACAGTGAACACTGAAGCTTTCTTT | CASRATVNTEAFF
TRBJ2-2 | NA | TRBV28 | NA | TGTGCCAGCAGTTTTGGCGGGAACACCGGGGAGCTGTTTTTT | CASSFGGNTGELFF
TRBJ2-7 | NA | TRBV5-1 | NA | TGCGCCAGCAGCTTGGAGTCGGCAGGGGTAGGCGAGCAGTACTTC | CASSLESAGVGEQYF